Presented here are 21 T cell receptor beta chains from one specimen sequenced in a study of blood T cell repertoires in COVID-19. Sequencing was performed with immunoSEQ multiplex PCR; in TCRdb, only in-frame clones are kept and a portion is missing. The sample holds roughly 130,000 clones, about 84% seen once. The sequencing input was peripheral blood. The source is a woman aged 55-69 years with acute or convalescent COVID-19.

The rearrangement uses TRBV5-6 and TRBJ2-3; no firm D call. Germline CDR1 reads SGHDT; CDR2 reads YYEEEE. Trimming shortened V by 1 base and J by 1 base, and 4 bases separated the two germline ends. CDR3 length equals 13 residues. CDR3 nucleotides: TGTGCCAGCAGCTTGAGAGGCACAGATACGCAGTATTTT. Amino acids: CASSLRGTDTQYF.

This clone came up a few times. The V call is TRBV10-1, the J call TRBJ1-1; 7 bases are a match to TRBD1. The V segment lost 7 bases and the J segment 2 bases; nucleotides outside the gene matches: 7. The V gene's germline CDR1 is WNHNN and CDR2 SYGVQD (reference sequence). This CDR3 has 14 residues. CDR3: CASKPQGGNTEAFF. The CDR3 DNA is TGCGCCAGCAAACCCCAGGGGGGAAACACTGAAGCTTTCTTT.

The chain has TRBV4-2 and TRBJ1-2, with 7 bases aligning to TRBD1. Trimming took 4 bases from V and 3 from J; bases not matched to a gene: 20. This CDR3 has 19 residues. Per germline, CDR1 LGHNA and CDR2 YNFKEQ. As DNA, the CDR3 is TGTGCCAGCAGCCGTGTTGTGCTTAAGGGGGCCCCCTCTTACTATGGCTACACCTTC. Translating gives CASSRVVLKGAPSYYGYTF.

CDR3 loop: CASSGSLGAGTGELFF. The CDR3 nucleotides are TGTGCCAGCAGCGGGAGCTTGGGGGCTGGCACCGGGGAGCTGTTTTTT. The genes are TRBV9 and TRBJ2-2, with a weak D call TRBD1 (6 bases). CDR1 SGDLS and CDR2 YYNGEE come from the germline V gene. V shed 3 bases and J shed 4 bases, with 16 bases lying between them. The CDR3 is 16 residues long.

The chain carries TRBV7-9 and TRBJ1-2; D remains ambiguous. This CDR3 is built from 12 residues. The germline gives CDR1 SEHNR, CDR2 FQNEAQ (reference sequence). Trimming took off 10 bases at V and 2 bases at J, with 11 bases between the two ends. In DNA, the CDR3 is TGTGCCATTCACGACACGAACTATGGCTACACCTTC. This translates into CAIHDTNYGYTF.

CDR3 amino acids: CASSSGQGPYSNQPQHF. DNA of the CDR3: TGTGCCAGCAGTTCGGGACAGGGGCCATATAGCAATCAGCCCCAGCATTTT. The chain combines TRBV27 with TRBJ1-5, with 10 bases that match TRBD1. Germline CDR1 reads MNHEY; CDR2 reads SMNVEV (reference sequence). Trimming at V came to 4 bases and at J to 0 bases, leaving 6 bases not matched to a gene. The CDR3 totals 17 residues.

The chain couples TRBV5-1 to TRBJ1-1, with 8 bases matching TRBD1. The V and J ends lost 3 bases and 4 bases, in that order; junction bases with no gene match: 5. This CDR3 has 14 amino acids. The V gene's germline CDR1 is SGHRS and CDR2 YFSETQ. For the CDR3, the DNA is TGCGCCAGCAGCTCAGGACAGGGAGGCACTGAAGCTTTCTTT. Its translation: CASSSGQGGTEAFF. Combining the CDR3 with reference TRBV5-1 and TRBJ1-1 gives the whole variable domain KAGVTQTPRYLIKTRGQQVTLSCSPISGHRSVSWYQQTPGQGLQFLFEYFSETQRNKGNFPGRFSGRQFSNSRSEMNVSTLELGDSALYLCASSSGQGGTEAFFGQGTRLTVV.

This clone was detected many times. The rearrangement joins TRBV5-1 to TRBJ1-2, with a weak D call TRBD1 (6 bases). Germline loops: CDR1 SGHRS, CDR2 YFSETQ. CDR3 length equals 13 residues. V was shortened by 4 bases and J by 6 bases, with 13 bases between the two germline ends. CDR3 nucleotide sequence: TGCGCCAGCAGCGGAGACCACAGGGATGGCTACACCTTC. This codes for CASSGDHRDGYTF. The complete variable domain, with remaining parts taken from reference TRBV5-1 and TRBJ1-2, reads KAGVTQTPRYLIKTRGQQVTLSCSPISGHRSVSWYQQTPGQGLQFLFEYFSETQRNKGNFPGRFSGRQFSNSRSEMNVSTLELGDSALYLCASSGDHRDGYTFGSGTRLTVV.

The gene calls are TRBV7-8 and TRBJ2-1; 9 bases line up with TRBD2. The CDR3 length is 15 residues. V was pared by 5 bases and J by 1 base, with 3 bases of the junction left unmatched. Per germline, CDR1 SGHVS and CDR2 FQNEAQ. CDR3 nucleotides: TGTGCCAGCAGCCCTAGCGGGGTTTCCTACAATGAGCAGTTCTTC. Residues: CASSPSGVSYNEQFF.

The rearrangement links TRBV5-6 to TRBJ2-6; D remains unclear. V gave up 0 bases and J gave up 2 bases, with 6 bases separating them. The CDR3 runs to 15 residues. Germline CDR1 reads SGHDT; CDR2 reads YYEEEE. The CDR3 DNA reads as TGTGCCAGCAGCTTGGGAGGTCCTGGGGCCAACGTCCTGACTTTC. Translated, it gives CASSLGGPGANVLTF.

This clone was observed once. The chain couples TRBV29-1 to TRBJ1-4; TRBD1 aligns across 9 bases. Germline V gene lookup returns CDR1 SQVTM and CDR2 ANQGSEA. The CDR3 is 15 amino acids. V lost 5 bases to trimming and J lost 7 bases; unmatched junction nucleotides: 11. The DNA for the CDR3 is TGCAGCGTTAGGGCTGGACAGGGGAAAGGTGAAAAACTGTTTTTT. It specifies CSVRAGQGKGEKLFF.

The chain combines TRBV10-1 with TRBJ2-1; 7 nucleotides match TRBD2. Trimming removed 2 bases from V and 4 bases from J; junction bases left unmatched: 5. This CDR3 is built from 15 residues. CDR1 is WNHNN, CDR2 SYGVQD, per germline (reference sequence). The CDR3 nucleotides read TGCGCCAGCAGTGAGGGCGGGGGAGTGTACAATGAGCAGTTCTTC. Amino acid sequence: CASSEGGGVYNEQFF.

The CDR3 coding sequence is TGTGCCAGCACCCTCACCGCCGGAAAACTGTTTTTT. Translating it yields CASTLTAGKLFF. The chain links TRBV6-4 to TRBJ1-4; D gene ambiguous. Germline V gene sequence: CDR1 MRHNA, CDR2 SNTAGT. The CDR3 loop spans 12 amino acids. The V end was cut by 7 bases, the J end by 10 bases, with 13 bases between.

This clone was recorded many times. The CDR3, as DNA: TGTGCCAGCAGCTTAGAAGGGGACAGAGGGGAGCTGTTTTTT. It codes for CASSLEGDRGELFF. The rearrangement links TRBV11-3 to TRBJ2-2, with 7 nucleotides matching TRBD1. The germline gives CDR1 SGHNT, CDR2 YENEEA. The CDR3 length is 14 residues. J was trimmed by 8 bases and V by 0 bases; bases with no gene match: 3.

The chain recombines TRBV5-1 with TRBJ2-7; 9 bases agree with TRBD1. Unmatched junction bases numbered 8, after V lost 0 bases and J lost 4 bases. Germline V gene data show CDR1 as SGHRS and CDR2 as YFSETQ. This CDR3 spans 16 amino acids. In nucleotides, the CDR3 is TGCGCCAGCAGCTTGGTTCTGGGACAGGGTACGTACGAGCAGTACTTC. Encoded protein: CASSLVLGQGTYEQYF.

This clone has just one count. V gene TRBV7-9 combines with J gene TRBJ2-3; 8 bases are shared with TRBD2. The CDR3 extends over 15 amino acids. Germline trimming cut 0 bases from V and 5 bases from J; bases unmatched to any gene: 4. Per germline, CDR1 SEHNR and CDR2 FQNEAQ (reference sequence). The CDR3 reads CASSLASGELDTQYF. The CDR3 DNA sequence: TGTGCCAGCAGCTTAGCTAGCGGGGAGCTAGATACGCAGTATTTT.

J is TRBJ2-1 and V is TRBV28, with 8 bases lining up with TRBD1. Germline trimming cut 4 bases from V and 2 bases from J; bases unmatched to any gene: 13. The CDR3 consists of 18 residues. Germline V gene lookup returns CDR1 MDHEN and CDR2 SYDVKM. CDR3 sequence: CASSSALNDRGPYNEQFF. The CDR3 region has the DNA TGTGCCAGCAGTTCCGCCCTAAATGACAGGGGACCCTACAATGAGCAGTTCTTC.

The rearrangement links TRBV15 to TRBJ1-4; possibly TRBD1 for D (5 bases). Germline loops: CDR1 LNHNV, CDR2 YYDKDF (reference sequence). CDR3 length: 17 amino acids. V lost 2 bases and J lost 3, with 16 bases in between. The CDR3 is CATSRSLTQGPNEKLFF. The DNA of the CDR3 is TGTGCCACCAGCAGATCCCTGACGCAGGGCCCTAATGAAAAACTGTTTTTT.

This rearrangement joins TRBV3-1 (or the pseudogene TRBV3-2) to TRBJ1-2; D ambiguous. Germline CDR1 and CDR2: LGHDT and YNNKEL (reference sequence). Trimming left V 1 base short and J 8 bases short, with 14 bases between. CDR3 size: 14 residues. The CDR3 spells CASSQVGSRQGYTF. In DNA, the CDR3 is TGTGCCAGCAGCCAAGTAGGCTCCAGGCAGGGCTACACCTTC.

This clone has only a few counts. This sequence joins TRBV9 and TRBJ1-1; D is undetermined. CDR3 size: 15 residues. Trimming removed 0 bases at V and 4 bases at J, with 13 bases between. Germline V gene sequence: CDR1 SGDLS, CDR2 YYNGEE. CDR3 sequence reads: CASSVEMGESTEAFF. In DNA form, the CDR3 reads TGTGCCAGCAGCGTAGAAATGGGAGAGAGCACTGAAGCTTTCTTT. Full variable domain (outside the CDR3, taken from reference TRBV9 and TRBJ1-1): DSGVTQTPKHLITATGQRVTLRCSPRSGDLSVYWYQQSLDQGLQFLIQYYNGEERAKGNILERFSAQQFPDLHSELNLSSLELGDSALYFCASSVEMGESTEAFFGQGTRLTVV.

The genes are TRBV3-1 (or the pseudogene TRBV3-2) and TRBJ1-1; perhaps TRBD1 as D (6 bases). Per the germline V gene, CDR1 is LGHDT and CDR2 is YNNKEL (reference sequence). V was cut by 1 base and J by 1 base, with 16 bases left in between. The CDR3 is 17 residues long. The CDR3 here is CASSQGTGWTSNTEAFF. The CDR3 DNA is TGTGCCAGCAGCCAAGGAACAGGGTGGACTTCGAACACTGAAGCTTTCTTT.